This T cell receptor beta chain derives from a study of CD8 T cells in Susac syndrome. Study-wide context: Treatment at blood withdrawal was none, corticosteroids, or intravenous immunoglobulin alone in Susac syndrome patients.

Recently defined diagnostic criteria for definite or probable disease were fulfilled by Susac syndrome patients. The CDR3 has 14 residues. Looked up from germline, CDR1 is SGHDT and CDR2 is YYEEEE. Trimming removed 4 bases at V and 0 bases at J, with 8 bases between. Regarding this clonotype: Antigen specificity is unknown.

RNA amounts of about 0.5 to 1 ug underwent reverse transcription with random hexamers. Amplification of TCR beta CDR3 used immunoSEQ multiplex PCR across 54 Vbeta and 13 Jbeta. TCRdb re-called the immunoSEQ multiplex PCR reads with MiXCR, one entry per CDR3 protein. Here the sample spans fewer than 90,000 distinct CDR3 sequences, approximately 95% being singletons. The study, taken as a whole, reports: Expansion of Susac CD8+ clones peaked in TEMRA cells and in active patients.

This receptor was obtained from a human donor with Susac syndrome. The V and J genes are TRBV5-6 and TRBJ1-3; D uncertain. Specimen: CD8+ T cells from PBMCs. CDR3 region: CASSDEVSGNTIYF. CDR3 in DNA: TGTGCCAGCAGCGACGAAGTCTCTGGAAACACCATATATTTT.